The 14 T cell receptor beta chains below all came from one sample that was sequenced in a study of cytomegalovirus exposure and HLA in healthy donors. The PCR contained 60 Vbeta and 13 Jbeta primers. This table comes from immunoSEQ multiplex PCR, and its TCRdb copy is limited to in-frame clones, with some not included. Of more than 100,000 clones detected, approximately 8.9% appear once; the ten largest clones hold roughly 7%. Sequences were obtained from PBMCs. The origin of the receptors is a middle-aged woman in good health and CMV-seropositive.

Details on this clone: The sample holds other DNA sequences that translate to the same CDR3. CDR3 DNA sequence: TGTGCCAGCAGCTTGGGGAGAGGCAGCACCTATGGCTACACCTTC. It is translated as CASSLGRGSTYGYTF. The rearrangement joins TRBV5-4 to TRBJ1-2; the D is unclear. V was pared by 0 bases and J by 4 bases, with 13 bases between. The CDR3 is made up of 15 amino acids. From germline, CDR1 is SGHNT and CDR2 YYREEE (reference sequence).

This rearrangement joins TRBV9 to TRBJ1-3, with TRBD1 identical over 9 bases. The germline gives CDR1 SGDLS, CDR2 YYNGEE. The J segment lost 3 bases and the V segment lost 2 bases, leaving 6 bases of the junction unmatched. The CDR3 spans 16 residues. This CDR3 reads CASSVAQGANGNTIYF. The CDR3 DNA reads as TGTGCCAGCAGCGTGGCACAGGGGGCAAATGGAAACACCATATATTTT.

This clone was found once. The CDR3 loop is CASSPGMADQPQHF. The CDR3 DNA reads as TGTGCCAGCAGCCCGGGGATGGCCGATCAGCCCCAGCATTTT. This chain links TRBV7-2 with TRBJ1-5; D not certain. Germline V CDR1 and CDR2: SGHTA, FQGNSA. Deletions cut 5 bases from V and 5 bases from J, with 13 bases between. This CDR3 contains 14 residues.

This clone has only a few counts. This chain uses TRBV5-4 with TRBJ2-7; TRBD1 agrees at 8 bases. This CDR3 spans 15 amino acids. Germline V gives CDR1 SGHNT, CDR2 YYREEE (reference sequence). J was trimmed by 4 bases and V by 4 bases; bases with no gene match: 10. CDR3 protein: CASSQGTGREYEQYF. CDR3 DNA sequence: TGTGCCAGCAGCCAAGGGACAGGAAGGGAATACGAGCAGTACTTC.

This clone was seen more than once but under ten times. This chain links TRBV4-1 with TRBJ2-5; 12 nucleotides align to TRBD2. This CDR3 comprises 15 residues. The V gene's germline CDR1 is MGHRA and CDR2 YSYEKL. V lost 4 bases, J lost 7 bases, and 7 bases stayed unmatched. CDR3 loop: CASSPTSGGWGTQYF. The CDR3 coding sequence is TGCGCCAGCAGCCCTACTAGCGGGGGGTGGGGGACCCAGTACTTC.

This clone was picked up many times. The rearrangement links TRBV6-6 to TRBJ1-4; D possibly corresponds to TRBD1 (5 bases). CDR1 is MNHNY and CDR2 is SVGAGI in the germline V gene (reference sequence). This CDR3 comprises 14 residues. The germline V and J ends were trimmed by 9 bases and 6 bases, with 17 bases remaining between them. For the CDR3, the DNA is TGTGCCAGTCGATTGGGGCGACCCCATGAAAAACTGTTTTTT. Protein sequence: CASRLGRPHEKLFF.

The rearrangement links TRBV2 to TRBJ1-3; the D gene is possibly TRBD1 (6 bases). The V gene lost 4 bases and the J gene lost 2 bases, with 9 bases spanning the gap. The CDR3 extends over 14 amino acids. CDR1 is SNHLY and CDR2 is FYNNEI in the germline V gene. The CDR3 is CASSGTAPGNTIYF. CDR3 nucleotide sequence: TGTGCCAGCAGTGGGACAGCCCCTGGAAACACCATATATTTT.

The CDR3 loop is CASGQRRSHHTEAFF. The CDR3 DNA follows: TGTGCCAGCGGCCAGAGGCGGAGTCACCACACTGAAGCTTTCTTT. V usage is TRBV6-5 and J usage is TRBJ1-1; D ambiguous. Germline lookup yields CDR1 MNHEY and CDR2 SVGAGI. The CDR3 runs to 15 residues. Trimming left V 8 bases short and J 3 bases short, with 19 bases between.

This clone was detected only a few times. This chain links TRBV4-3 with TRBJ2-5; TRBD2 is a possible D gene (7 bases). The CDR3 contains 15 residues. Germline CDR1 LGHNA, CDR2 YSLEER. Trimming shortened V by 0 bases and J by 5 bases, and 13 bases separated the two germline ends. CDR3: CASSQDRGAMETQYF. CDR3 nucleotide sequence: TGCGCCAGCAGCCAAGACCGGGGGGCCATGGAGACCCAGTACTTC.

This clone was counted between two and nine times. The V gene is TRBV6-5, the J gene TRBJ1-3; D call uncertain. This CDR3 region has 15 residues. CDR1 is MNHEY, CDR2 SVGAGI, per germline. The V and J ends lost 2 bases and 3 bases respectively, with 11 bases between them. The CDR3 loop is CASSYGTGGGNTIYF. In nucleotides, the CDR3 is TGTGCCAGCAGTTACGGAACGGGAGGTGGAAACACCATATATTTT.

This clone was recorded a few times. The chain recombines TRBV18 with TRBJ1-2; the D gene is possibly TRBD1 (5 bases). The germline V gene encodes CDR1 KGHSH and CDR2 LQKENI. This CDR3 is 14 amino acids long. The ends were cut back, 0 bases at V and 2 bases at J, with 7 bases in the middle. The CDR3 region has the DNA TGTGCCAGCTCACCACCGGGGGGGAACTATGGCTACACCTTC. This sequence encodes CASSPPGGNYGYTF.

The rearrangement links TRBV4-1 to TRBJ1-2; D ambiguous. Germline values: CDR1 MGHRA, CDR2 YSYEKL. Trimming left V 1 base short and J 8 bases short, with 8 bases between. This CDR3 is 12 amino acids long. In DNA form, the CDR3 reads TGCGCCAGCAGCCAAGGGATCGGGGGCTACACCTTC. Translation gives CASSQGIGGYTF.

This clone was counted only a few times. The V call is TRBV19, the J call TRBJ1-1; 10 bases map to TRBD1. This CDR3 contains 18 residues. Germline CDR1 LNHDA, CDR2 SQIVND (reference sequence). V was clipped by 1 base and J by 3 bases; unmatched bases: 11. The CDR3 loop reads CASSIAPGRTGGDTEAFF. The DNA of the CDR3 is TGTGCCAGTAGTATAGCCCCCGGTAGGACAGGGGGGGACACTGAAGCTTTCTTT.

CDR3 in DNA: TGTGCCAGCAGCTTAGATGATGAGAGGATAGATACGCAGTATTTT. This translates into CASSLDDERIDTQYF. The V gene is TRBV7-2, the J gene TRBJ2-3; D not resolved. Germline V lookup: CDR1 SGHTA, CDR2 FQGNSA. The length of the CDR3 is 15 residues. V was trimmed by 1 base and J by 5 bases, leaving 13 bases between them.